One and the same sample provided the 7 T cell receptor beta chains below, sequenced in a study of PD-L1 blockade in urothelial cancer (dated by TCRdb to 2016 to 2017). The time point label of this sample denotes: peripheral blood 6 weeks after treatment start. Libraries were built with the immunoSEQ multiplex PCR assay. TCRdb obtained this table from immuneACCESS and retained in-frame rearrangements with V and J assigned. These tables miss some clones; where compared with another copy, unresolved V genes account for less than half of the shortfall, and the remainder is unexplained. The sample profile shows around 62,000 clones; 88% of them were found once. Jointly, the top ten make up 11% of the sample. The sequences come from PBMCs, collected around atezolizumab (anti-PD-L1) treatment. The receptors derive from a man aged 55 to 70 with urothelial cancer.

This chain links TRBV7-9 with TRBJ1-5, with 7 bases identical to TRBD1. From germline, CDR1 is SEHNR and CDR2 FQNEAQ (reference sequence). Trimming cost V 2 bases and J 2 bases; bases outside gene matches: 6. The CDR3 totals 16 residues. The CDR3 region is CASSLFGTVGNQPQHF. CDR3 in DNA: TGTGCCAGCAGCTTATTCGGGACAGTTGGCAATCAGCCCCAGCATTTT.

The J gene is TRBJ2-1, the V gene TRBV19; 10 bases are shared with TRBD1. CDR1 and CDR2 from the germline V gene are LNHDA and SQIVND (reference sequence). CDR3 length equals 15 residues. Losses at the gene ends were 4 bases for V and 2 bases for J; bases not matched to a gene: 2. CDR3 amino acids: CASSRGTGAYNEQFF. CDR3 DNA sequence: TGTGCCAGTAGTAGGGGGACAGGGGCCTACAATGAGCAGTTCTTC.

V and J are TRBV19 and TRBJ1-2; maybe TRBD1 (5 bases). Germline loops: CDR1 LNHDA, CDR2 SQIVND (reference sequence). V gave up 3 bases and J gave up 0 bases, with 8 bases separating them. This CDR3 region has 14 residues. CDR3 nucleotide sequence: TGTGCCAGTAGTATCAGGGCGACTAACTATGGCTACACCTTC. Its translation is CASSIRATNYGYTF.

As regards this clone: The junction departs from germline at one end; a sequencing error may be responsible. V and J are TRBV4-3 and TRBJ2-7, with 9 bases matching TRBD1. The V gene's germline CDR1 is LGHNA and CDR2 YSLEER. The CDR3 runs to 14 residues. The CDR3 sequence is CASSYGTGSSEQYF. In DNA form, the CDR3 reads TGCGCCAGCAGCTACGGGACAGGGTCCTCCGAGCAGTACTTC.

The chain has TRBV28 and TRBJ2-3; a weak D match, TRBD2 (6 bases). The germline CDR1 and CDR2 sequences are MDHEN and SYDVKM. The V end was cut by 3 bases, the J end by 5 bases, with 15 bases between. The CDR3 runs 15 residues. The CDR3 protein is CASSLKTGRKDTQYF. The CDR3, as DNA: TGTGCCAGCAGTTTGAAGACGGGGAGGAAAGATACGCAGTATTTT.

The rearrangement joins TRBV10-1 to TRBJ2-5; no clear D. The length of the CDR3 is 14 residues. Germline CDR1 reads WNHNN; CDR2 reads SYGVQD (reference sequence). The germline V and J ends were trimmed by 4 bases and 2 bases, with 11 bases remaining between them. CDR3 sequence reads: CASSGGHAQETQYF. The CDR3 bases are TGCGCCAGCAGTGGCGGCCACGCGCAAGAGACCCAGTACTTC.

The J gene is TRBJ2-2, the V gene TRBV7-9; 12 bases align to TRBD1. CDR3 length equals 16 residues. Germline CDR1 SEHNR, CDR2 FQNEAQ (reference sequence). V was pared by 6 bases and J by 4 bases, with 6 bases of the junction left unmatched. CDR3 in amino acids: CASSYPGQGATGELFF. DNA for the CDR3: TGTGCCAGCAGTTACCCGGGACAGGGGGCCACCGGGGAGCTGTTTTTT.